The rows below give T cell receptor beta chains drawn from one sample of a study of cytomegalovirus exposure and HLA in healthy donors. Generated by immunoSEQ multiplex PCR, the TCRdb table keeps only in-frame clones and is missing some. There are approximately 130,000 clones in the sample; roughly four fifths occur only once, and 1.8% lies in the top ten. The sample comprised PBMCs. The source is a woman in her forties or fifties in good health and CMV-seronegative. Both conserved end residues are part of each CDR3. D genes are given only for firm matches. Rows may omit the clone size; those that give it use once, few, many or a size class.

j_gene	abundance	d_gene	v_gene	CDR3aa	CDR3nt
TRBJ2-1	.	.	TRBV7-9	CASSLSNEQFF	TGTGCCAGCAGCTTATCGAATGAGCAGTTCTTC
TRBJ1-2	.	TRBD1	TRBV5-1	CASSFTTGTDSGYTF	TGCGCCAGCAGCTTCACTACCGGGACAGATTCTGGCTACACCTTC
TRBJ1-5	.	.	TRBV6-5	CASSYGGGKQPQHF	TGTGCCAGCAGTTACGGAGGAGGCAAACAGCCCCAGCATTTT
TRBJ1-5	few	.	TRBV27	CASSLQGNQPQHF	TGTGCCAGCAGTTTACAGGGTAATCAGCCCCAGCATTTT
TRBJ2-7	.	TRBD2	TRBV9	CASSASGQGYEQYF	TGTGCCAGCAGCGCTAGCGGGCAAGGCTACGAGCAGTACTTC
TRBJ2-5	.	TRBD1	TRBV4-3	CASSQDWGQGETQYF	TGCGCCAGCAGCCAAGATTGGGGACAGGGTGAGACCCAGTACTTC
TRBJ2-3	.	TRBD1	TRBV6-5	CASSQQGTTDTQYF	TGTGCCAGCAGTCAACAGGGGACGACAGATACGCAGTATTTT
TRBJ2-1	.	TRBD2	TRBV9	CASSPIAGGNNEQFF	TGTGCCAGCAGCCCGATAGCGGGAGGGAACAATGAGCAGTTCTTC
TRBJ2-1	.	TRBD2	TRBV27	CASRLAGAVNEQFF	TGTGCCAGTAGACTAGCGGGAGCGGTCAATGAGCAGTTCTTC
TRBJ1-1	.	.	TRBV11-3	CASRGPGKTEAFF	TGTGCCAGCAGGGGGCCAGGGAAGACTGAAGCTTTCTTT
TRBJ1-5	.	.	TRBV19	CASSPDIYSNQPQHF	TGTGCCAGTAGTCCGGACATTTATAGCAATCAGCCCCAGCATTTT
TRBJ1-2	.	.	TRBV4-3	CASSHMGADGYTF	TGCGCCAGCAGCCACATGGGAGCGGATGGCTACACCTTC
TRBJ1-5	.	.	TRBV28	CASSRGGLLGNQPQHF	TGTGCCAGCAGCCGAGGTGGGCTACTAGGGAATCAGCCCCAGCATTTT
TRBJ2-1	.	TRBD2	TRBV29-1	CSVEASGYNEQFF	TGCAGCGTTGAGGCTAGCGGCTACAATGAGCAGTTCTTC
TRBJ1-1	.	.	TRBV13	CAGQQNTEAFF	TGTGCCGGGCAGCAGAACACTGAAGCTTTCTTT
TRBJ2-2	.	TRBD2	TRBV30	CAWSVLAGDTGELFF	TGTGCCTGGAGTGTACTAGCGGGAGACACCGGGGAGCTGTTTTTT
TRBJ2-7	few	TRBD1	TRBV4-3	CASSQQRTGSSYEQYF	TGCGCCAGCAGCCAACAAAGGACAGGCAGCTCCTACGAGCAGTACTTC
TRBJ1-2	.	.	TRBV6-1	CASDPSSGASYGYTF	TGTGCCAGCGACCCCTCCAGTGGGGCAAGCTATGGCTACACCTTC
TRBJ1-1	few	.	TRBV2	CASTTRAPILAFF	TGTGCCAGCACCACGCGGGCCCCGATTTTGGCTTTCTTT
TRBJ1-2	.	.	TRBV28	CASSPRGRSYGYTF	TGTGCCAGCAGTCCTAGGGGTCGGAGCTATGGCTACACCTTC
TRBJ2-1	.	.	TRBV29-1	CSVVGWVGGNEQFF	TGCAGCGTTGTTGGGTGGGTCGGGGGCAATGAGCAGTTCTTC
TRBJ2-6	.	.	TRBV5-6	CASSPGDSLSGANVLTF	TGTGCCAGCAGCCCGGGGGACAGCCTCTCTGGGGCCAACGTCCTGACTTTC
TRBJ1-4	.	.	TRBV19	CASSEEEKLFF	TGTGCCAGTAGCGAGGAAGAAAAACTGTTTTTT
TRBJ2-7	.	.	TRBV5-1	CASSSPYGSRPSYEQYF	TGCGCCAGCAGCTCCCCCTATGGTAGCCGACCTTCCTACGAGCAGTACTTC
TRBJ2-5	once	TRBD2	TRBV11-3	CASSKDGREGDETQYF	TGTGCCAGCAGCAAGGATGGGCGGGAGGGCGATGAGACCCAGTACTTC
TRBJ1-3	.	.	TRBV25-1	CASSDRARGNTIYF	TGTGCCAGCAGTGACAGGGCTCGGGGAAACACCATATATTTT
TRBJ2-3	.	.	TRBV7-2	CASRYLGGKIDTQYF	TGTGCCAGCAGGTACCTAGGCGGGAAGATAGATACGCAGTATTTT
TRBJ1-2	few	TRBD1	TRBV5-1	CASSSRRGLANYGYTF	TGCGCCAGCAGTTCCAGGAGGGGGCTCGCTAACTATGGCTACACCTTC
TRBJ2-7	.	TRBD2	TRBV30	CAWSEGATSKEQYF	TGTGCCTGGAGTGAAGGGGCGACTAGCAAGGAGCAGTACTTC
TRBJ2-7	once	.	TRBV28	CASSPLYEQYF	TGTGCCAGCAGTCCCCTGTACGAGCAGTACTTC
TRBJ2-7	.	.	TRBV6-5	CASSVTGHPYEQYF	TGTGCCAGCAGTGTCACAGGTCATCCCTACGAGCAGTACTTC
TRBJ2-1	.	TRBD2	TRBV19	CASRLAGGIEQFF	TGTGCCAGTAGATTAGCGGGAGGGATTGAGCAGTTCTTC
TRBJ2-1	.	TRBD2	TRBV9	CASSVAGLAGTYNEQFF	TGTGCCAGCAGCGTAGCGGGGCTAGCGGGGACCTACAATGAGCAGTTCTTC
TRBJ1-1	.	.	TRBV19	CASRMHILGTEAFF	TGTGCCAGTAGAATGCATATTCTAGGCACTGAAGCTTTCTTT
TRBJ2-5	few	.	TRBV5-1	CASSLITGRETQYF	TGCGCCAGCAGCTTGATTACAGGAAGAGAGACCCAGTACTTC